Given below is one TCR beta chain in context. This sample stems from a study of blood T cell repertoires in COVID-19. Study details: COVID-19 samples, acute and convalescent, were from the United States, Italy and Spain. The cDNA or gDNA used as material had been derived from T cells, B-cell-depleted T cells, or PBMCs.

In the original processing: The assay estimated nucleated cells by amplifying reference gene primers. The method was immunoSEQ multiplex PCR; TCRdb's version includes in-frame clones alone and lacks a portion of them. The V and J calls and the clone size are those of that table, but D and trimming were determined from the DNA. The sample gives approximately 210,000 clones, roughly 86% of which show up once; about an eighth is in the top ten. V was pared by 4 bases and J by 6 bases, with 11 bases of the junction left unmatched. This CDR3 region has 16 residues. Germline CDR1 and CDR2: LNHDA and SQIVND (reference sequence).

Input material: peripheral blood. This receptor was obtained from a woman aged 40 to 50 with acute or convalescent COVID-19. The rearrangement links TRBV19 to TRBJ1-2; 10 bases match TRBD1. CDR3 in amino acids: CASSREAGTGENGYTF. The DNA for the CDR3 is TGTGCCAGTAGTAGGGAAGCCGGGACAGGGGAGAATGGCTACACCTTC.